These T cell receptor beta chains were read from a single sample in a study of shared clonotypes between healthy human individuals. Profiling relied on immunoSEQ multiplex PCR, and the TCRdb table lists in-frame clones only, not all of them. The table includes some 1 million clones, approximately 68% detected once. Sequencing input: memory CD4+ T cells sorted from blood. The receptors originated from a man aged 18 to 29 in good health. Each CDR3 is given without its conserved first and last residue. The order of the fields is J gene, clone size, V gene, CDR3 protein. The size entry is marked missing in some rows and otherwise reads once, few, many or a size class.

J: TRBJ2-5
size: NA
V: TRBV5-4
CDR3: ASSPPGPQNVKTQY

J: TRBJ2-1
size: few
V: TRBV11-2
CDR3: ASGQGNEQF

J: TRBJ1-5
size: few
V: TRBV19
CDR3: ASMRTRGGINQPQH

J: TRBJ2-2
size: NA
V: TRBV5-1
CDR3: ASSPRGRDTGELF

J: TRBJ2-7
size: NA
V: TRBV7-9
CDR3: ASSSAPRTSGGQY

J: TRBJ2-7
size: NA
V: TRBV2
CDR3: ASSGNRGEQY

J: TRBJ1-5
size: NA
V: TRBV28
CDR3: ASRFQGGSNQPQH

J: TRBJ2-7
size: once
V: TRBV11-2
CDR3: ASSLDGAGLAGGPYEQY

J: TRBJ1-6
size: NA
V: TRBV10-3
CDR3: AISEVAGNSPLH

J: TRBJ1-2
size: few
V: TRBV4-3
CDR3: ASSQESRGGYGYT

J: TRBJ2-1
size: NA
V: TRBV28
CDR3: ASSSQGEGNEQF